Listed below are T cell receptor beta chains from one sample, sequenced in a study of blood T cell repertoires in COVID-19. The protocol was immunoSEQ multiplex PCR, while the TCRdb copy is restricted to in-frame clones and leaves out a portion. The sample yields a few hundred thousand clones, roughly 91% seen once. Sequenced material: PBMCs or T cells enriched from blood (not recorded which). These receptors originate from a woman in her fifties or sixties who had been exposed to COVID-19. The CDR3 runs from the conserved cysteine through the conserved F or W. The order of the fields is D gene, clone size, V gene, J gene, CDR3 protein, CDR3 DNA. The D gene is left open where the match is weak. Rows may omit the clone size; those that give it use once, few, many or a size class.

NA	NA	TRBV24-1	TRBJ1-2	CATSVAGGEYGYTF	TGTGCCACCAGTGTCGCGGGGGGCGAATATGGCTACACCTTC
NA	NA	TRBV4-1	TRBJ1-4	CASSHDTGRLEKLFF	TGCGCCAGCAGCCACGACACCGGTCGCCTTGAAAAACTGTTTTTT
NA	NA	TRBV14	TRBJ2-3	CASSQEDAPDTQYF	TGTGCCAGCAGCCAAGAAGATGCGCCAGATACGCAGTATTTT
NA	NA	TRBV5-4	TRBJ2-5	CASSPGGRLETQYF	TGTGCCAGCAGCCCCGGGGGGCGCTTAGAGACCCAGTACTTC
NA	few	TRBV6-5	TRBJ1-1	CASRLGGDTEAFF	TGTGCCAGCAGGTTGGGGGGGGACACTGAAGCTTTCTTT
NA	NA	TRBV10-3	TRBJ2-5	CAIRRLPEETQYF	TGTGCCATCAGAAGACTGCCCGAGGAGACCCAGTACTTC
NA	NA	TRBV4-2	TRBJ1-5	CASSQEDRNQPQHF	TGTGCCAGCAGCCAAGAAGATAGAAATCAGCCCCAGCATTTT
TRBD2	NA	TRBV10-3	TRBJ2-3	CATGGGLAGGVMDTQYF	TGTGCCACAGGCGGTGGGCTAGCGGGGGGGGTTATGGATACGCAGTATTTT
NA	NA	TRBV19	TRBJ1-2	CASSMRVGGYGYTF	TGTGCCAGTAGTATGCGGGTGGGTGGCTATGGCTACACCTTC
NA	NA	TRBV5-8	TRBJ1-2	CASSLRPTKTNYGYTF	TGTGCCAGCAGCTTGCGTCCGACAAAAACTAACTATGGCTACACCTTC
TRBD2	NA	TRBV18	TRBJ2-1	CASSPTSGPYNEQFF	TGTGCCAGCTCACCTACTAGCGGACCCTACAATGAGCAGTTCTTC
TRBD1	NA	TRBV5-1	TRBJ2-2	CASRAGTGGIGELFF	TGCGCCAGCAGAGCCGGGACAGGGGGAATCGGGGAGCTGTTTTTT
NA	NA	TRBV5-1	TRBJ1-5	CASSLRGNQPQHF	TGCGCCAGCAGCTTGCGGGGGAATCAGCCCCAGCATTTT
NA	NA	TRBV3-1/TRBV3-2	TRBJ1-1	CASSARTAGVNTEAFF	TGTGCCAGCAGCGCCCGCACGGCAGGGGTGAACACTGAAGCTTTCTTT
TRBD1	NA	TRBV5-1	TRBJ2-1	CASSQGTGSSTEQFF	TGCGCCAGCAGCCAGGGGACAGGGAGCTCCACTGAGCAGTTCTTC
NA	NA	TRBV12-3/TRBV12-4	TRBJ1-2	CASSLRSMGYTF	TGTGCCAGCAGTTTACGTTCTATGGGCTACACCTTC
TRBD1	NA	TRBV28	TRBJ1-3	CASSSLRTGGYSGNTIYF	TGTGCCAGCAGTTCCCTTAGGACAGGCGGTTACTCTGGAAACACCATATATTTT
NA	NA	TRBV5-8	TRBJ2-7	CASSPLPPIPGTSYEQYF	TGTGCCAGCAGTCCCCTTCCCCCAATTCCGGGGACTTCCTACGAGCAGTACTTC
NA	NA	TRBV28	TRBJ1-6	CASSLSGLFPLHF	TGTGCCAGCAGTTTGAGCGGCCTATTCCCCCTCCACTTT
NA	NA	TRBV27	TRBJ2-1	CASRTQGGIPNEQFF	TGTGCCAGCAGGACACAGGGAGGGATCCCCAATGAGCAGTTCTTC
NA	NA	TRBV20-1	TRBJ2-6	CSASRGSTSGANVLTF	TGCAGTGCTAGTCGGGGATCAACCTCTGGGGCCAACGTCCTGACTTTC
TRBD1	few	TRBV10-2	TRBJ1-2	CASSESFQGAFYGYTF	TGCGCCAGCAGTGAGTCGTTTCAGGGGGCGTTTTATGGCTACACCTTC
NA	NA	TRBV9	TRBJ1-6	CASSAPRGSSYNSPLHF	TGTGCCAGCAGCGCCCCCCGAGGTAGCTCCTATAATTCACCCCTCCACTTT
TRBD2	NA	TRBV7-9	TRBJ2-7	CASSERGLAYEQYF	TGTGCCAGCAGCGAGCGGGGGCTTGCCTACGAGCAGTACTTC
TRBD2	NA	TRBV19	TRBJ2-3	CASSILPSGGAGDTQYF	TGTGCCAGTAGTATCCTACCTAGCGGGGGGGCCGGAGATACGCAGTATTTT
NA	NA	TRBV29-1	TRBJ1-2	CSVEDPRGLDYGYTF	TGCAGCGTTGAAGATCCCCGGGGTCTCGACTATGGCTACACCTTC
NA	once	TRBV10-3	TRBJ1-5	CAISAGQLNQPQHF	TGTGCCATCAGTGCCGGACAACTCAATCAGCCCCAGCATTTT
TRBD2	NA	TRBV5-6	TRBJ2-3	CASSLGYVTSGAYTQYF	TGTGCCAGCAGCTTGGGGTACGTGACTAGCGGGGCTTATACGCAGTATTTT
TRBD1	NA	TRBV18	TRBJ1-2	CASSLQDRVEGYTF	TGTGCCAGCTCACTCCAGGACAGGGTAGAAGGCTACACCTTC
NA	once	TRBV4-1	TRBJ2-2	CASSKSDRGGKMFDTGELFF	TGCGCCAGCAGCAAGTCGGATCGTGGGGGGAAGATGTTTGACACCGGGGAGCTGTTTTTT
TRBD1	NA	TRBV28	TRBJ2-7	CASTLGALGQGAWEQYF	TGTGCCAGCACCTTAGGCGCCCTTGGACAGGGGGCATGGGAGCAGTACTTC
NA	NA	TRBV10-1	TRBJ2-2	CASSWGQDTTGELFF	TGCGCCAGCAGTTGGGGGCAGGACACCACCGGGGAGCTGTTTTTT